The 29 T cell receptor beta chains in this list originate from one sample, sequenced in a study of Ad26.COV2.S vaccination and SARS-CoV-2 variants (dated by TCRdb to the early 2020s). Read against the paper, the sample's treatment or condition label means: about 20 received Ad26.COV2.S at low or high dose, single or two shots; five or six received placebo; per-sample allocation not given. Repertoires of vaccine and placebo recipients were sequenced from samples taken on day 63 after the first injection. Library preparation employed the immunoSEQ multiplex PCR assay. Imported from immuneACCESS, the table was reduced by TCRdb to in-frame sequences with V and J called. These copies leave out some clones; in studies compared against another copy, an unresolved V gene accounts for under half, and the cause of the remainder is not known. In this sample the table shows around 400,000 clones, around 89% of which occur a single time. The ten biggest clones cover around 1.9% of the sample.

Specimen: peripheral blood, collected in a trial of Ad26.COV2.S vaccine versus placebo. The receptors stem from a person aged 18-65 years who received the Ad26.COV2.S COVID-19 vaccine or a placebo.

V gene TRBV30 combines with J gene TRBJ1-2; D gene unclear. The CDR3 loop spans 16 amino acids. With 0 bases removed from V and 6 bases from J, the gap between germline ends came to 20 bases. Germline CDR1 is GTSNPN and CDR2 is SVGIG (reference sequence). Written as DNA, the CDR3 is TGTGCCTGGAGTGTATTAAACCCCTGGGGAACGAATGGCTACACCTTC. It is translated as CAWSVLNPWGTNGYTF.

The V and J genes are TRBV29-1 and TRBJ1-1; the match to TRBD1 covers 7 bases. Germline loops: CDR1 SQVTM, CDR2 ANQGSEA. This CDR3 has 14 residues. J gave up 5 bases and V 1 base, and 7 bases lay outside the gene matches. The CDR3 protein is CSVEGGGWGTEAFF. The CDR3 DNA reads as TGCAGCGTTGAAGGAGGGGGCTGGGGGACTGAAGCTTTCTTT.

In nucleotides, the CDR3 is TGTGCCATCACCCCAGTGGCAGGGCTTAACAATGAGCAGTTCTTC. It encodes CAITPVAGLNNEQFF. The V gene is TRBV10-3, the J gene TRBJ2-1, with a tentative D call TRBD1 (5 bases). V lost 7 bases and J lost 5, with 18 bases in between. Germline CDR1 and CDR2: ENHRY and SYGVKD. The CDR3 totals 15 residues.

This clone was counted a few times. The gene calls are TRBV7-9 and TRBJ1-1; 7 bases agree with TRBD1. Per germline, CDR1 SEHNR and CDR2 FQNEAQ (reference sequence). V trimming: 4 bases; J trimming: 3 bases; junction bases outside the gene matches: 5. CDR3 length: 14 amino acids. CDR3 sequence: CASSSQGRDTEAFF. The CDR3 DNA reads TGTGCCAGCAGCTCACAGGGGAGGGACACTGAAGCTTTCTTT.

V gene TRBV10-3 combines with J gene TRBJ2-5; 8 bases fit TRBD1. This CDR3 has 14 residues. J was trimmed by 1 base and V by 5 bases; bases with no gene match: 3. Germline CDR1 ENHRY, CDR2 SYGVKD. CDR3 residues: CAISQTGGQETQYF. The CDR3 DNA follows: TGTGCCATCAGTCAAACAGGGGGCCAAGAGACCCAGTACTTC.

This clone was detected once. The chain carries TRBV28 and TRBJ1-1, with 8 bases lining up with TRBD1. Germline lookup yields CDR1 MDHEN and CDR2 SYDVKM. V shed 6 bases, J shed 5 bases, and the junction held 8 bases outside the gene matches. This CDR3 is 14 amino acids long. CDR3 nucleotides: TGTGCCAGCAGATACACAGGGGGGAGGACTGAAGCTTTCTTT. The encoded protein is CASRYTGGRTEAFF.

This rearrangement joins TRBV11-3 to TRBJ2-1; D ambiguous. The ends were cut back, 7 bases at V and 5 bases at J, with 12 bases in the middle. The CDR3 has 13 amino acids. Germline lookup yields CDR1 SGHNT and CDR2 YENEEA. CDR3 loop: CASTLGTDNEQFF. In DNA form, the CDR3 reads TGTGCCAGCACCCTAGGCACAGACAATGAGCAGTTCTTC.

The chain recombines TRBV30 with TRBJ2-5; D ambiguous. V was pared by 0 bases and J by 1 base, with 12 bases between. Germline V gives CDR1 GTSNPN, CDR2 SVGIG (reference sequence). The CDR3 is made up of 15 amino acids. CDR3 sequence reads: CAWSVGPAVQETQYF. DNA of the CDR3: TGTGCCTGGAGTGTAGGCCCTGCGGTCCAAGAGACCCAGTACTTC. The full variable domain, rest sourced from reference TRBV30 and TRBJ2-5, is SQTIHQWPATLVQPVGSPLSLECTVEGTSNPNLYWYRQAAGRGLQLLFYSVGIGQISSEVPQNLSASRPQDRQFILSSKKLLLSDSGFYLCAWSVGPAVQETQYFGPGTRLLVL.

This clone was observed a handful of times. The V gene is TRBV5-1, the J gene TRBJ2-2; either TRBD1 or TRBD2 may supply D (5 bases each). V was pared by 4 bases and J by 4 bases, with 11 bases between. The germline V gene encodes CDR1 SGHRS and CDR2 YFSETQ. The CDR3 consists of 14 residues. The CDR3 DNA follows: TGCGCCAGCAGCCCTGGGACCGTCACCGGGGAGCTGTTTTTT. It encodes CASSPGTVTGELFF.

Only a few counts were recorded for this clone. V gene TRBV7-2 combines with J gene TRBJ1-2; D possibly corresponds to TRBD1 (5 bases). Germline loops: CDR1 SGHTA, CDR2 FQGNSA. There are 14 residues in the CDR3. Trimming left V 5 bases short and J 8 bases short, with 18 bases between. CDR3 amino acids: CASSGYRTPGGYTF. The CDR3 DNA reads as TGTGCCAGCAGCGGATACAGGACCCCGGGCGGCTACACCTTC.

As concerns this clone: Within the sample, other DNA sequences also encode this same CDR3. The rearrangement links TRBV2 to TRBJ1-6; D call uncertain. Trimming took off 6 bases at V and 3 bases at J, with 6 bases between the two ends. The germline V gene encodes CDR1 SNHLY and CDR2 FYNNEI. CDR3 length: 13 residues. CDR3 in DNA: TGTGCCAGCAGCCTGGACTATAATTCACCCCTCCACTTT. Encoded protein: CASSLDYNSPLHF.

The chain recombines TRBV28 with TRBJ1-1; tentatively, D is TRBD1 (5 bases). Trimming pared 6 bases from V and 3 bases from J, leaving 14 bases between. This CDR3 is 14 amino acids long. Germline-derived CDR1 and CDR2 are MDHEN and SYDVKM. The CDR3 sequence is CASSGAQGHTEAFF. The CDR3 DNA follows: TGTGCCAGCAGCGGCGCGCAGGGTCACACTGAAGCTTTCTTT. Based on the CDR3 plus reference TRBV28 and TRBJ1-1, the full variable domain is DVKVTQSSRYLVKRTGEKVFLECVQDMDHENMFWYRQDPGLGLRLIYFSYDVKMKEKGDIPEGYSVSREKKERFSLILESASTNQTSMYLCASSGAQGHTEAFFGQGTRLTVV.

In its sample, this clone was seen once. The chain uses TRBV28 and TRBJ1-1, with D possibly matching TRBD1 (5 bases). The CDR3 is 17 residues long. The V gene's germline CDR1 is MDHEN and CDR2 SYDVKM. Trimming removed 3 bases at V and 6 bases at J, with 23 bases between. The CDR3 here is CASSLYMGGRASAEAFF. The DNA for the CDR3 is TGTGCCAGCAGTTTGTATATGGGTGGCAGGGCGTCCGCTGAAGCTTTCTTT.

The genes are TRBV13 and TRBJ2-1; 7 bases are shared with TRBD2. From germline, CDR1 is PRHDT and CDR2 FYEKMQ (reference sequence). The CDR3 is 17 amino acids. Trimming cost V 7 bases and J 2 bases; bases outside gene matches: 14. The CDR3 sequence is CASTREGGRGPYNEQFF. The CDR3, as DNA: TGTGCCAGCACCCGAGAGGGCGGGAGAGGGCCCTACAATGAGCAGTTCTTC. Variable domain in full (rest from reference TRBV13 and TRBJ2-1): AAGVIQSPRHLIKEKRETATLKCYPIPRHDTVYWYQQGPGQDPQFLISFYEKMQSDKGSIPDRFSAQQFSDYHSELNMSSLELGDSALYFCASTREGGRGPYNEQFFGPGTRLTVL.

V and J are TRBV9 and TRBJ2-5; TRBD1 or TRBD2 may be the D gene (6 bases each). The CDR3 sequence is 14 residues long. V was shortened by 1 base and J by 5 bases, with 12 bases between the two germline ends. Germline values: CDR1 SGDLS, CDR2 YYNGEE. The CDR3 bases are TGTGCCAGCAGCGTATTCCCGGGGGCGGAGACCCAGTACTTC. Protein sequence: CASSVFPGAETQYF.

J is TRBJ2-3 and V is TRBV18, with D tentatively TRBD2 (6 bases). This CDR3 is built from 16 residues. The ends were cut back, 1 base at V and 0 bases at J, with 11 bases in the middle. Germline V gene data show CDR1 as KGHSH and CDR2 as LQKENI. The CDR3 DNA follows: TGTGCCAGCTCACCACTGCCGCTAGCGAGCACAGATACGCAGTATTTT. This translates into CASSPLPLASTDTQYF.

J is TRBJ1-1 and V is TRBV29-1; D uncertain. This CDR3 is built from 14 residues. The germline gives CDR1 SQVTM, CDR2 ANQGSEA. The V end was cut by 5 bases, the J end by 0 bases, with 13 bases between. DNA of the CDR3: TGCAGCGTTACCACTAGCAGTTTGAACACTGAAGCTTTCTTT. Translation gives CSVTTSSLNTEAFF.

The chain links TRBV9 to TRBJ2-1; D possibly corresponds to TRBD2 (5 bases). Germline V lookup: CDR1 SGDLS, CDR2 YYNGEE. V shed 4 bases and J shed 1 base, with 24 bases lying between them. CDR3 size: 19 residues. Written as DNA, the CDR3 is TGTGCCAGCAGCAGAGAACACCGTAGCGTCCATACGTCCTACAATGAGCAGTTCTTC. It translates to CASSREHRSVHTSYNEQFF.

The chain recombines TRBV7-2 with TRBJ2-7; D not certain. The CDR3 is 13 amino acids. CDR1 SGHTA and CDR2 FQGNSA come from the germline V gene. V lost 5 bases and J lost 1, with 9 bases in between. CDR3 loop: CASSRRNSYEQYF. In DNA form, the CDR3 reads TGTGCCAGCAGCAGACGGAATTCCTACGAGCAGTACTTC.

This chain uses TRBV14 with TRBJ2-2, with 8 bases aligning to TRBD2. The CDR3 length is 14 residues. Germline V gene lookup returns CDR1 SGHDN and CDR2 FVKESK. Losses at the gene ends were 5 bases for V and 6 bases for J; bases not matched to a gene: 5. The CDR3 coding sequence is TGTGCCAGCAGCAAAGGACTAGCAGCCGGGGAGCTGTTTTTT. Translating gives CASSKGLAAGELFF. Together with reference TRBV14 and TRBJ2-2, the CDR3 gives the full variable domain: EAGVTQFPSHSVIEKGQTVTLRCDPISGHDNLYWYRRVMGKEIKFLLHFVKESKQDESGMPNNRFLAERTGGTYSTLKVQPAELEDSGVYFCASSKGLAAGELFFGEGSRLTVL.

This chain links TRBV12-3 or TRBV12-4 with TRBJ1-1, with D tentatively TRBD1 (5 bases). Trimming pared 6 bases from V and 5 bases from J, leaving 10 bases between. The CDR3 totals 12 residues. CDR3 coding DNA: TGTGCCAGCAGATCGGGACCGACTGAAGCTTTCTTT. Protein sequence: CASRSGPTEAFF.

The chain recombines TRBV6-5 with TRBJ1-4; 7 positions match TRBD1. The CDR3 is made up of 14 amino acids. V lost 9 bases and J lost 3; bases outside the gene matches: 7. Germline CDR1 is MNHEY and CDR2 is SVGAGI. CDR3 nucleotides: TGTGCCAGTAAACAGGGGACGGCTAATGAAAAACTGTTTTTT. Translated: CASKQGTANEKLFF.

V and J are TRBV7-2 and TRBJ2-4, with TRBD2 identical over 12 bases. The CDR3 totals 17 residues. V was pared by 5 bases and J by 5 bases, with 10 bases of the junction left unmatched. CDR1 is SGHTA and CDR2 is FQGNSA in the germline V gene. CDR3 loop: CASSAQLAGGGQNIQYF. The CDR3 coding sequence is TGTGCCAGCAGCGCCCAACTAGCGGGAGGAGGGCAAAACATTCAGTACTTC.

Concerning this clone: The same CDR3 is also encoded by other DNA sequences in this sample. The chain links TRBV15 to TRBJ1-2; no clear D gene. The length of the CDR3 is 12 residues. Germline V CDR1 and CDR2: LNHNV, YYDKDF (reference sequence). Trimming cost V 0 bases and J 4 bases, with 3 bases left between them. CDR3 in amino acids: CATSRDSYGYTF. The CDR3, as DNA: TGTGCCACCAGCAGAGATAGCTATGGCTACACCTTC.

This clone has more than one count but fewer than ten. The V call is TRBV19, the J call TRBJ1-1; 7 nucleotides agree with TRBD1. J lost 7 bases, V lost 8 bases, and 10 bases had no gene match. CDR3 length: 13 residues. The germline gives CDR1 LNHDA, CDR2 SQIVND (reference sequence). The CDR3 here is CASSIGGSGEAFF. For the CDR3, the DNA is TGTGCCAGTTCTATAGGGGGCAGCGGTGAAGCTTTCTTT.

This clone was counted between two and nine times. The V gene is TRBV24-1, the J gene TRBJ2-1; D is perhaps TRBD1 (5 bases). Trimming shortened V by 1 base and J by 0 bases, and 6 bases separated the two germline ends. CDR3 length: 15 residues. Germline CDR1 and CDR2: KGHDR and SFDVKD. DNA of the CDR3: TGTGCCACCAGTGATTTAGGGGACTCCTACAATGAGCAGTTCTTC. This translates into CATSDLGDSYNEQFF.

The chain links TRBV5-4 to TRBJ2-2; D call uncertain. The germline V and J ends were trimmed by 3 bases and 1 base, with 13 bases remaining between them. This CDR3 is 16 amino acids long. Germline V gene lookup returns CDR1 SGHNT and CDR2 YYREEE (reference sequence). CDR3 nucleotide sequence: TGTGCCAGCAGCTCCGGCGTAGGCAGGAACACCGGGGAGCTGTTTTTT. Amino acid sequence: CASSSGVGRNTGELFF.

The chain carries TRBV5-4 and TRBJ2-2; 13 bases are shared with TRBD2. The CDR3 totals 15 residues. CDR1 is SGHNT and CDR2 is YYREEE in the germline V gene (reference sequence). Germline trimming cut 3 bases from V and 8 bases from J; bases unmatched to any gene: 4. In DNA form, the CDR3 reads TGTGCCAGCAGCTCGGGACTAGCGGGAAATGGGGAGCTGTTTTTT. This gives the protein CASSSGLAGNGELFF. The full variable domain, its missing parts supplied by reference TRBV5-4 and TRBJ2-2, is ETGVTQSPTHLIKTRGQQVTLRCSSQSGHNTVSWYQQALGQGPQFIFQYYREEENGRGNFPPRFSGLQFPNYSSELNVNALELDDSALYLCASSSGLAGNGELFFGEGSRLTVL.

The chain has TRBV21-1 and TRBJ2-1; the table calls TRBD2, which could not be checked here. TRBV21-1 is reported as a pseudogene. The CDR3 runs 15 residues. CDR3 coding DNA: TGTGCCAGCAGCAAACGCGGGAGGGCCGACAATGAGCAGTTCTTC. As protein: CASSKRGRADNEQFF.